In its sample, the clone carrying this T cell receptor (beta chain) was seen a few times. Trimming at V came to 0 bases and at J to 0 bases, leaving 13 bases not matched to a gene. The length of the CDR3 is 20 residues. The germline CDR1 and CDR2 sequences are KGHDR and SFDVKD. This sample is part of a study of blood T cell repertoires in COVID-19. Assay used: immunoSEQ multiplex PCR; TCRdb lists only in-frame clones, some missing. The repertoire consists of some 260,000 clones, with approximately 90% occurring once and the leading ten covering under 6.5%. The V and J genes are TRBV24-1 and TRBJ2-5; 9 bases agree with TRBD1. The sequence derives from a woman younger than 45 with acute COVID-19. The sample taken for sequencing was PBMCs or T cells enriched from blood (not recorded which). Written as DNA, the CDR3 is TGTGCCACCAGTGATTTGTCGGGGGAGCCGGGACAGGGACACCAAGAGACCCAGTACTTC. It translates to CATSDLSGEPGQGHQETQYF.